These 30 T cell receptor beta chains share one sample of origin, sequenced in a study of shared clonotypes between healthy human individuals. Method: immunoSEQ multiplex PCR; TCRdb's copy keeps in-frame clones and lacks some. Among 640,000 or so clones listed, 72% were seen once. Sequences were obtained from memory CD4+ T cells sorted from blood. Subset denoted: CD45RA-negative fraction. These receptors were taken from a woman in her twenties or thirties in good health.

The V gene is TRBV4-1, the J gene TRBJ2-5, with a weak D call TRBD1 (5 bases). Germline V gives CDR1 MGHRA, CDR2 YSYEKL. CDR3 length: 13 amino acids. Deletions cut 2 bases from V and 2 bases from J, with 6 bases between. The chain's CDR3 is CASSQNRQETQYF. The DNA for the CDR3 is TGCGCCAGCAGCCAAAACAGGCAAGAGACCCAGTACTTC.

The chain is built from TRBV9 and TRBJ2-3; a weak D match, TRBD2 (5 bases). CDR3 length equals 16 residues. With 2 bases removed from V and 0 bases from J, the gap between germline ends came to 13 bases. Germline V gene data show CDR1 as SGDLS and CDR2 as YYNGEE. The CDR3 nucleotides are TGTGCCAGCAGCGTGCTTGGAGGCCTTAGCACAGATACGCAGTATTTT. Residues: CASSVLGGLSTDTQYF.

This clone was found a few times. The chain uses TRBV5-1 and TRBJ2-7, with D perhaps TRBD2 (5 bases). The CDR3 is made up of 14 amino acids. The V end lost 4 bases, the J end lost 2 bases, and 13 bases lay between the germline ends. CDR1 and CDR2 from the germline V gene are SGHRS and YFSETQ. The CDR3, as DNA: TGCGCCAGCAGCGAAAGGGAGTGGGCCTACGAGCAGTACTTC. Amino acids: CASSEREWAYEQYF.

V usage is TRBV28 and J usage is TRBJ2-7, with 7 bases matching TRBD2. The CDR3 covers 15 residues. With 2 bases clipped from V and 5 bases from J, the junction kept 9 bases outside the gene matches. The germline CDR1 and CDR2 sequences are MDHEN and SYDVKM. The CDR3 region has the DNA TGTGCCAGCAGTTTACGAGGCGGGAGCTGGAACGAGCAGTACTTC. Translation: CASSLRGGSWNEQYF.

The chain combines TRBV5-1 with TRBJ2-5, with D tentatively TRBD1 or TRBD2 (5 bases each). In germline, CDR1 is SGHRS, CDR2 YFSETQ. The V and J ends lost 3 bases and 2 bases respectively, with 14 bases between them. The CDR3 has 15 amino acids. The CDR3 protein is CASSWTRDRQETQYF. In nucleotides, the CDR3 is TGCGCCAGCAGCTGGACCCGGGACCGGCAAGAGACCCAGTACTTC.

The CDR3 is CASRSGRYGYTF. CDR3 nucleotides: TGCGCCAGCAGATCAGGGAGGTATGGCTACACCTTC. V usage is TRBV23-1 and J usage is TRBJ1-2; D is possibly TRBD1 (5 bases). TRBV23-1 is marked as an open reading frame, function uncertain. The CDR3 has 12 amino acids. Deletions cut 6 bases from V and 5 bases from J, with 10 bases between.

Many counts were recorded for this clone. The chain links TRBV7-3 to TRBJ1-6; TRBD1 matches at 7 bases. The CDR3 totals 15 residues. Germline-derived CDR1 and CDR2 are SGHTA and FQGTGA. V lost 5 bases, J lost 5 bases, and 6 bases stayed unmatched. This CDR3 reads CASSDNRGDNSPLHF. The CDR3 DNA reads as TGTGCCAGCAGCGATAACAGGGGCGATAATTCACCCCTCCACTTT.

This clone has at least ten counts. The gene calls are TRBV28 and TRBJ2-7; D gene ambiguous. Germline V gives CDR1 MDHEN, CDR2 SYDVKM. This CDR3 region has 11 residues. Trimming removed 5 bases at V and 7 bases at J, with 9 bases between. DNA of the CDR3: TGTGCCAGCAGTATTGACCGGGAGCAGTACTTC. Its protein is CASSIDREQYF.

This clone was detected once. The chain combines TRBV6-1 with TRBJ2-7; weak D call: TRBD2 (6 bases). There are 15 residues in the CDR3. The V end lost 6 bases, the J end lost 3 bases, and 18 bases lay between the germline ends. Germline CDR1 reads MNHNS; CDR2 reads SASEGT. The CDR3 DNA reads as TGTGCCAGCAGCGGAAGTGGGAGGATGGGCTACGAGCAGTACTTC. Translating it yields CASSGSGRMGYEQYF.

The chain uses TRBV18 and TRBJ2-5, with 10 positions matching TRBD1. Trimming cost V 4 bases and J 2 bases; bases outside gene matches: 4. Germline CDR1 KGHSH, CDR2 LQKENI. This CDR3 spans 15 amino acids. CDR3 sequence (DNA): TGTGCCAGCTCACGAGGGACAGGGGTTCAAGAGACCCAGTACTTC. Its protein is CASSRGTGVQETQYF.

This clone was recorded a few times. This rearrangement joins TRBV5-4 to TRBJ1-1; 10 bases align to TRBD1. The junction had 7 bases not matched to a gene; V was cut back by 4 bases and J by 7 bases. This CDR3 is built from 14 residues. Germline CDR1 and CDR2: SGHNT and YYREEE (reference sequence). CDR3 sequence reads: CASSPKWDRGEAFF. The CDR3 DNA sequence: TGTGCCAGCAGCCCAAAATGGGACAGGGGTGAAGCTTTCTTT.

This clone was picked up many times. The CDR3 DNA reads TGCGCCAGCAGCTGGGGGCCAGGGGACAATGAGCAGTTCTTC. Its protein is CASSWGPGDNEQFF. The chain combines TRBV5-1 with TRBJ2-1, with TRBD1 as a possible D gene (6 bases). CDR1 is SGHRS and CDR2 is YFSETQ in the germline V gene. V was clipped by 3 bases and J by 5 bases, with 12 bases between them. This CDR3 contains 14 residues. Based on the CDR3 plus reference TRBV5-1 and TRBJ2-1, the full variable domain is KAGVTQTPRYLIKTRGQQVTLSCSPISGHRSVSWYQQTPGQGLQFLFEYFSETQRNKGNFPGRFSGRQFSNSRSEMNVSTLELGDSALYLCASSWGPGDNEQFFGPGTRLTVL.

The rearrangement links TRBV28 to TRBJ1-2; D gene unclear. The germline V gene has CDR1 MDHEN and CDR2 SYDVKM. This CDR3 contains 13 residues. V dropped 6 bases and J dropped 6 bases, with 14 bases sitting between them. The CDR3 here is CASRGAGFHGYTF. The DNA of the CDR3 is TGTGCCAGCAGGGGCGCTGGGTTTCATGGCTACACCTTC.

CDR3 amino acids: CASSQGYREGDGYTF. Here the CDR3 DNA reads TGCGCCAGCAGCCAAGGGTACAGGGAAGGAGATGGCTACACCTTC. V and J are TRBV4-1 and TRBJ1-2; TRBD1 might be the D (6 bases). The CDR3 totals 15 residues. Germline values: CDR1 MGHRA, CDR2 YSYEKL. Trimming pared 1 base from V and 6 bases from J, leaving 15 bases between.

The J gene is TRBJ2-3, the V gene TRBV4-1, with 10 bases that match TRBD2. The CDR3 totals 18 residues. CDR1 MGHRA and CDR2 YSYEKL come from the germline V gene. V was clipped by 1 base and J by 1 base; unmatched bases: 8. CDR3 bases: TGCGCCAGCAGCCAAGGGCTAGCGGGAGTTCTAGGCACAGATACGCAGTATTTT. It yields the protein CASSQGLAGVLGTDTQYF.

This chain links TRBV11-2 with TRBJ2-2; D uncertain. CDR3 length: 16 amino acids. Between the trimmed V and J ends, which lost 2 bases and 3 bases, there was a span of 13 bases. Looked up from germline, CDR1 is SGHAT and CDR2 is FQNNGV. Here the CDR3 DNA reads TGTGCCAGCAGCTTATTGGCGGATCCTTACACCGGGGAGCTGTTTTTT. This translates into CASSLLADPYTGELFF.

The CDR3 DNA reads TGTGCCAGCAGCGCGACAGGGGGCAGCACAGATACGCAGTATTTT. Protein sequence: CASSATGGSTDTQYF. The V and J genes are TRBV13 and TRBJ2-3, with 10 bases that match TRBD1. This CDR3 has 15 amino acids. Germline CDR1 is PRHDT and CDR2 is FYEKMQ (reference sequence). Trimming at V came to 5 bases and at J to 0 bases, leaving 2 bases not matched to a gene.

Here the CDR3 reads CASSLDLDPEKLFF. CDR3 nucleotides: TGTGCCAGCAGCTTAGACTTGGATCCCGAAAAACTGTTTTTT. The V and J genes are TRBV7-9 and TRBJ1-4; no clear D. The V gene's germline CDR1 is SEHNR and CDR2 FQNEAQ (reference sequence). The length of the CDR3 is 14 residues. V was cut by 1 base and J by 8 bases, with 11 bases left in between. Drawing the rest from reference TRBV7-9 and TRBJ1-4, the complete variable domain is DTGVSQNPRHKITKRGQNVTFRCDPISEHNRLYWYRQTLGQGPEFLTYFQNEAQLEKSRLLSDRFSAERPKGSFSTLEIQRTEQGDSAMYLCASSLDLDPEKLFFGSGTQLSVL.

This rearrangement joins TRBV5-4 to TRBJ2-7, with 8 bases that match TRBD1. CDR3 length: 12 residues. Germline V gives CDR1 SGHNT, CDR2 YYREEE (reference sequence). Trimming took 4 bases from V and 5 from J; bases not matched to a gene: 2. CDR3 residues: CASSPDRDEQYF. CDR3 bases: TGTGCCAGCAGCCCGGACAGGGACGAGCAGTACTTC.

The J gene is TRBJ2-2, the V gene TRBV19, with D hard to call. V was clipped by 8 bases and J by 0 bases, with 4 bases between them. In germline, CDR1 is LNHDA, CDR2 SQIVND (reference sequence). The CDR3 has 12 residues. CDR3 region: CASQANTGELFF. In nucleotides, the CDR3 is TGTGCCAGTCAGGCGAACACCGGGGAGCTGTTTTTT.

The chain recombines TRBV5-1 with TRBJ2-5; 9 bases are shared with TRBD2. Losses at the gene ends were 4 bases for V and 1 base for J; bases not matched to a gene: 8. Germline-derived CDR1 and CDR2 are SGHRS and YFSETQ. The CDR3 extends over 16 amino acids. CDR3 sequence reads: CASSLTAGGRQETQYF. The CDR3 DNA follows: TGCGCCAGCAGCCTGACTGCGGGAGGGCGCCAAGAGACCCAGTACTTC.

V and J are TRBV6-6 and TRBJ2-1; D could derive from TRBD1 or TRBD2 (6 bases each). Trimming left V 7 bases short and J 3 bases short, with 16 bases between. This CDR3 spans 15 amino acids. From germline, CDR1 is MNHNY and CDR2 SVGAGI (reference sequence). The CDR3, as DNA: TGTGCCAGCACCAAGGGGGGTTGGGGCTACAATGAGCAGTTCTTC. The encoded protein is CASTKGGWGYNEQFF.

V and J are TRBV7-7 and TRBJ2-3; 7 bases map to TRBD1. Germline V gene sequence: CDR1 SSHAT, CDR2 FNYEAQ (reference sequence). The trim removed 0 bases at V and 1 base at J, leaving 4 bases unmatched. The CDR3 sequence is 16 residues long. The CDR3 sequence: CASSLATGLGTDTQYF. Here the CDR3 DNA reads TGTGCCAGCAGCTTAGCGACAGGGTTAGGCACAGATACGCAGTATTTT. Looking up the rest from reference TRBV7-7 and TRBJ2-3 gives the full variable domain: GAGVSQSPRYKVTKRGQDVTLRCDPISSHATLYWYQQALGQGPEFLTYFNYEAQPDKSGLPSDRFSAERPEGSISTLTIQRTEQRDSAMYRCASSLATGLGTDTQYFGPGTRLTVL.

Here the CDR3 DNA reads TGTGCCAGCAGTTTCAGGGGGATGGGAAACACTGAAGCTTTCTTT. This encodes CASSFRGMGNTEAFF. The chain couples TRBV6-5 to TRBJ1-1; TRBD1 matches at 7 bases. The CDR3 is made up of 15 amino acids. Trimming at V came to 4 bases and at J to 2 bases, leaving 7 bases not matched to a gene. The germline CDR1 and CDR2 sequences are MNHEY and SVGAGI.

The rearrangement uses TRBV19 and TRBJ1-5; 7 nucleotides agree with TRBD1. This CDR3 has 13 amino acids. Germline-derived CDR1 and CDR2 are LNHDA and SQIVND (reference sequence). V dropped 2 bases and J dropped 8; count of bases not matched to a gene: 3. CDR3: CASSIQGGEPQHF. The CDR3, as DNA: TGTGCCAGTAGTATACAGGGGGGAGAGCCCCAGCATTTT.

The J gene is TRBJ2-7, the V gene TRBV6-6; D gene unclear. V gave up 0 bases and J gave up 2 bases, with 14 bases separating them. The CDR3 contains 16 residues. Germline CDR1 is MNHNY and CDR2 is SVGAGI (reference sequence). CDR3 DNA sequence: TGTGCCAGCAGTTACTCGAGTAGCCAGGTCCCCTACGAGCAGTACTTC. Amino acids: CASSYSSSQVPYEQYF.

The rearrangement joins TRBV7-2 to TRBJ2-2, with 10 bases identical to TRBD2. The CDR3 has 16 amino acids. Germline V lookup: CDR1 SGHTA, CDR2 FQGNSA. The J segment lost 4 bases and the V segment lost 9 bases, leaving 11 bases of the junction unmatched. CDR3 amino acids: CASRLSSGSSTGELFF. The CDR3 DNA follows: TGTGCCAGTCGGCTTTCTAGCGGGAGTTCCACCGGGGAGCTGTTTTTT.

Notes on this clone: The sample contains more than one DNA sequence encoding this CDR3. V and J are TRBV19 and TRBJ1-5; a possible D gene is TRBD1 (6 bases). Trimming removed 6 bases from V and 4 bases from J, with 10 bases in between. Germline loops: CDR1 LNHDA, CDR2 SQIVND (reference sequence). This CDR3 is 13 amino acids long. CDR3: CASSRTVNQPQHF. CDR3 bases: TGTGCCAGTAGCAGGACAGTAAATCAGCCCCAGCATTTT.

This clone has a handful of counts. The V and J genes are TRBV5-1 and TRBJ2-3; D might be TRBD1 (6 bases). Trimming took 9 bases from V and 3 from J, leaving 17 bases between them. Germline assignment: CDR1 SGHRS and CDR2 YFSETQ. This CDR3 contains 14 residues. Here the CDR3 reads CATSTGSSTDTQYF. Here the CDR3 DNA reads TGCGCCACCTCAACAGGGAGCAGTACAGATACGCAGTATTTT.

J is TRBJ1-5 and V is TRBV7-9, with a tentative D call TRBD1 (5 bases). The ends were cut back, 3 bases at V and 4 bases at J, with 10 bases in the middle. The germline CDR1 and CDR2 sequences are SEHNR and FQNEAQ (reference sequence). The CDR3 has 14 residues. This CDR3 is CASSFAQANQPQHF. The CDR3 nucleotides read TGTGCCAGCAGCTTCGCACAGGCAAATCAGCCCCAGCATTTT.